This entry features one T cell receptor (beta chain) sequence. The antigen remains unidentified. Sequenced by immunoSEQ multiplex PCR; TCRdb stores in-frame clones only, minus some. The repertoire holds approximately 75,000 clones, with roughly 90% as singletons. The CDR3 loop spans 13 amino acids. Germline CDR1 and CDR2: GTSNPN and SVGIG (reference sequence). This sample is drawn from a study of identifying expanded T cells in peripheral blood. Study-level findings and limits: Differentially abundant clones: about 1.1 between replicates, approximately 15 at roughly 13 days, over 18 at four.

The J gene is TRBJ1-6, the V gene TRBV30; D ambiguous. The sequenced sample was blood. This clonotype was obtained from a person between 18 and 69 years old in good health. CDR3 coding DNA: TGTGCACGGGGTTTAGGCCCCAATTCACCCCTCCACTTT. Its protein product is CARGLGPNSPLHF.